This T cell receptor beta chain was documented in a study of blood T cell repertoires in COVID-19. Study processing details: From reference gene primer amplification, estimates of nucleated cell counts were derived. Assay: immunoSEQ multiplex PCR; the TCRdb copy retains only in-frame clones and omits some. V and J calls and clone size are given by that table; D and trimming were obtained from the DNA. Here the sample spans approximately 59,000 clones, 80% to 90% being singletons. The germline V gene encodes CDR1 KGHSH and CDR2 LQKENI. CDR3 length equals 16 residues. The germline V and J ends were trimmed by 2 bases and 3 bases, with 16 bases remaining between them.

The TCR sequence derives from a man aged 80 or over with acute or convalescent COVID-19. Sequencing was done on a sample of peripheral blood. This chain joins TRBV18 and TRBJ1-1; D is possibly TRBD1 (6 bases). The CDR3 DNA sequence: TGTGCCAGCTCACCAAATACAGGGTCAACGGACACTGAAGCTTTCTTT. Encoded protein: CASSPNTGSTDTEAFF.